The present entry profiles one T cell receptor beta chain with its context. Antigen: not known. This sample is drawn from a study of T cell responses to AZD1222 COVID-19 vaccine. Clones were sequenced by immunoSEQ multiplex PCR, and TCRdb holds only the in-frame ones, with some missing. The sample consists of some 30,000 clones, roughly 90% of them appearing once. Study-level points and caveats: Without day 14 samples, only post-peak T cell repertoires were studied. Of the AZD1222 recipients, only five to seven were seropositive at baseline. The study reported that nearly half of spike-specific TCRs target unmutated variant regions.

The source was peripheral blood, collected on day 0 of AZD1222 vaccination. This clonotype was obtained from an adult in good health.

CDR3 sequence (DNA): TGTGCCAGTAGTATAAGGCTAGGGGGGAGTTGGGGAAAAAAGGACACTGAAGCTTTCTTT. Translated: CASSIRLGGSWGKKDTEAFF. The genes are TRBV19 and TRBJ1-1; a weak D match, TRBD1 (6 bases). The germline V gene has CDR1 LNHDA and CDR2 SQIVND (reference sequence). This CDR3 has 20 amino acids. Deletions cut 2 bases from V and 3 bases from J, with 28 bases between.